This record covers a single T cell receptor (beta chain). Its antigen remains undetermined. No clone much larger than this one lies a single base away; base qualities are absent. The donors were healthy, HIV-negative adults with no recently reported acute infections or vaccinations. Only Caucasian adults living in Nashville, Tennessee, USA were represented among the donors. In the unsorted samples, some 100 million PBMCs were counted, and genomic DNA was extracted using the QIAamp DNA Blood Mini kit. After blood collection by leukapheresis, PBMCs were isolated using Ficoll-Histopaque density gradient centrifugation and then cryopreserved in the vapor phase of liquid nitrogen. This sample was taken from a study of shared clonotypes between healthy human individuals (dated by TCRdb to between 2020 and 2021). A note on the overall study: The cohort comprised a couple of women and a few men aged 18 to 49 years. Blood TCR repertoires of about five healthy adults were deeply sequenced to estimate repertoire size and the extent of clonotype sharing between individuals. Different laboratories and diverse techniques were used to prepare libraries and sequence TCR repertoires, to increase sequencing depth and limit assay-specific biases. Between about 0.94 and 8.9 billion PBMCs per donor were obtained by leukapheresis. What the research found in general, with its limitations: Pairwise subsampling indicated that sequencing depth was expected to affect the degree of clonotype sharing among donors. The small number of donors limited the genetic and exposure-history diversity represented. Sampling was limited to blood, and TCR repertoires in tissue likely differ from TCR repertoires in blood.

Using the deep immunoSEQ assay, TCR CDR3 regions were amplified from genomic DNA by multiplex PCR. Extracted genomic DNA from each cell subset was spread evenly across all wells of several immunoSEQ 96-well plates, with each plate serving as a replicate. For unsorted PBMC, about 270 ng of genomic DNA, equivalent to around 33,000 T cell genomes, went into each replicate PCR. Ten immunoSEQ deep assay plates were used to sequence the unsorted PBMC genomic DNA. The purified libraries were quantified using a Qubit 3.0 fluorometer, sized with a Bioanalyzer 2100, and then quantified again using the KAPA Library Quantification kit. A separate single-read 150-cycle Illumina NextSeq 550 flow cell was used to sequence each immunoSEQ 96-well plate. Concerning the study's data processing: Because the immunoSEQ output held only junctional sequences and lacked quality scores, the filtering could not match the filtering applied to full-length reads. To assign V/J genes and CDR3, sequences were annotated using PyIR, a Python wrapper for IgBLAST v1.9, with IMGT germline references. Reads were removed for weak V/J assignments (E-value above 1e-6), missing CDR3, stop codons, out-of-frame junctions, or ambiguous translated residues. A V3J clonotype was defined by an identical inferred V gene, J gene, and CDR3 amino acid sequence. Percentage overlap between repertoires was computed as shared unique clonotypes divided by the size of the smaller repertoire. Three approaches were used to assess repertoire richness: RTK rarefaction, the Chao1 estimator, and Recon v2.1 estimates of unobserved clonotypes. What TCRdb holds here is the immuneACCESS table cut down to in-frame rearrangements. Part of the clones is not present; checked against another copy, under half of the missing clones reflect an unresolved V gene, and the others are unexplained. That table furnishes V, J and clone size, whereas the DNA furnished D and trimming. Present in this sample are about 520,000 clones, roughly 80% of which were seen just once. Together, the top ten hold about 12% of the sample.

Relative to germline, V is 2 bases shorter and J is 2 bases shorter, with 12 bases between their ends. From its cysteine to its phenylalanine, the CDR3 spans 15 amino acids. Only CDR3 DNA remains: 45 bases, in frame from the first base. Via the germline V gene (reference sequence), CDR1 is MNHEY and CDR2 SMNVEV. This receptor chain uses TRBV27 and TRBJ1-1; perhaps TRBD1 is the D gene, with 5 bases matching. The sequence was collected from a woman between 40 and 55 years old in good health. Some clones in this sample may be carry-over from other donors' samples. The sample comprised PBMCs. Here the CDR3 is given as CASSLVWTPNTEAFF. The nucleotide sequence is TGTGCCAGCAGTTTAGTTTGGACACCAAACACTGAAGCTTTCTTT.